These 15 T cell receptor beta chains originate from one sample sequenced in a study of technical replicates of blood from several donors. The table came from immunoSEQ multiplex PCR; TCRdb's copy has only in-frame clones and leaves some out. The sample has around 85,000 clones; roughly 94% are singletons. Source material: T cells isolated from PBMCs. The receptor set was obtained from a human donor in good health.

The chain joins TRBV7-9 to TRBJ2-3; 7 bases agree with TRBD2. The CDR3 runs to 16 residues. V lost 6 bases and J lost 1; bases outside the gene matches: 10. From germline, CDR1 is SEHNR and CDR2 FQNEAQ (reference sequence). CDR3 coding DNA: TGTGCCAGCAGAACTAGCGTGGCGGGGGGCACAGATACGCAGTATTTT. Translated: CASRTSVAGGTDTQYF.

The chain joins TRBV7-9 to TRBJ1-4; D is possibly TRBD1 (5 bases). Germline loops: CDR1 SEHNR, CDR2 FQNEAQ (reference sequence). This CDR3 contains 16 residues. V was trimmed by 1 base and J by 4 bases, leaving 13 bases between them. The CDR3 sequence is CASSLGRQPYNEKLFF. The CDR3 region has the DNA TGTGCCAGCAGCTTAGGGAGACAGCCCTATAATGAAAAACTGTTTTTT.

This chain connects TRBV4-1 to TRBJ1-1, with 9 bases aligning to TRBD1. The CDR3 extends over 15 amino acids. V shed 5 bases, J shed 4 bases, and the junction held 8 bases outside the gene matches. Germline V gene sequence: CDR1 MGHRA, CDR2 YSYEKL. The CDR3 coding sequence is TGCGCCAGCAGCGAACAAACAGGGGGCGTCACTGAAGCTTTCTTT. Translating gives CASSEQTGGVTEAFF.

The chain employs TRBV7-3 and TRBJ1-6, with D tentatively TRBD1 (6 bases). This CDR3 region has 15 residues. The germline CDR1 and CDR2 sequences are SGHTA and FQGTGA. Trimming shortened V by 2 bases and J by 7 bases, and 12 bases separated the two germline ends. The CDR3 here is CASSLSGQSNSPLHF. CDR3 DNA sequence: TGTGCCAGCAGCTTATCGGGACAATCCAATTCACCCCTCCACTTT.

The rearrangement uses TRBV2 and TRBJ2-5; 9 bases map to TRBD1. The V and J ends lost 6 bases and 4 bases, in that order; junction bases with no gene match: 9. The germline V gene encodes CDR1 SNHLY and CDR2 FYNNEI. This CDR3 contains 15 residues. The CDR3 loop is CASRSGDRGRETQYF. CDR3 nucleotides: TGTGCCAGCAGGAGTGGAGACAGGGGGAGAGAGACCCAGTACTTC.

J is TRBJ1-2 and V is TRBV29-1; D might be TRBD1 (6 bases). Germline lookup yields CDR1 SQVTM and CDR2 ANQGSEA. The CDR3 is 13 residues long. With 7 bases removed from V and 3 bases from J, the gap between germline ends came to 15 bases. As DNA, the CDR3 is TGCAGCGCTACTGACAGGTTTGACTATGGCTACACCTTC. Translation: CSATDRFDYGYTF. Looking up the rest from reference TRBV29-1 and TRBJ1-2 gives the full variable domain: SAVISQKPSRDICQRGTSLTIQCQVDSQVTMMFWYRQQPGQSLTLIATANQGSEATYESGFVIDKFPISRPNLTFSTLTVSNMSPEDSSIYLCSATDRFDYGYTFGSGTRLTVV.

The genes are TRBV4-2 and TRBJ1-2; maybe TRBD1 (6 bases). Germline V gene data show CDR1 as LGHNA and CDR2 as YNFKEQ. The V and J ends lost 0 bases and 6 bases respectively, with 20 bases between them. The CDR3 spans 17 residues. The CDR3 reads CASSQEVRDIIIHGYTF. DNA of the CDR3: TGTGCCAGCAGCCAAGAAGTCCGGGACATAATAATCCATGGCTACACCTTC.

This chain joins TRBV5-1 and TRBJ2-1; 12 bases are shared with TRBD2. V dropped 2 bases and J dropped 7; count of bases not matched to a gene: 1. CDR3 size: 14 residues. The germline gives CDR1 SGHRS, CDR2 YFSETQ. CDR3: CASSFGLAGNEQFF. In nucleotides, the CDR3 is TGCGCCAGCAGCTTCGGACTAGCGGGAAATGAGCAGTTCTTC.

The chain recombines TRBV2 with TRBJ2-5, with 7 bases identical to TRBD1. Germline CDR1 reads SNHLY; CDR2 reads FYNNEI. The V segment lost 5 bases and the J segment 3 bases; nucleotides outside the gene matches: 12. The CDR3 runs to 16 residues. This chain's CDR3 is CASSFNRDSGEETQYF. CDR3 in DNA: TGTGCCAGCAGTTTTAACCGGGACAGTGGGGAAGAGACCCAGTACTTC.

CDR3 protein: CASLYYWGGADHEQYF. In DNA form, the CDR3 reads TGTGCCAGCCTTTATTATTGGGGAGGCGCGGACCACGAGCAGTACTTC. The rearrangement uses TRBV6-4 and TRBJ2-7; D possibly corresponds to TRBD2 (6 bases). The CDR3 totals 16 residues. V lost 8 bases to trimming and J lost 5 bases, with 25 bases between them. The germline V gene encodes CDR1 MRHNA and CDR2 SNTAGT.

The chain recombines TRBV6-6 with TRBJ2-1; no reliable D call. The CDR3 length is 12 residues. The V and J ends lost 8 bases and 1 base respectively, with 6 bases between them. Germline V gene sequence: CDR1 MNHNY, CDR2 SVGAGI (reference sequence). This chain's CDR3 is CASAFSYNEQFF. DNA for the CDR3: TGTGCCAGCGCGTTTTCCTACAATGAGCAGTTCTTC.

The chain recombines TRBV11-3 with TRBJ1-1; D is perhaps TRBD1 (6 bases). V lost 3 bases and J lost 1, with 18 bases in between. The germline CDR1 and CDR2 sequences are SGHNT and YENEEA. There are 17 residues in the CDR3. The CDR3 loop is CASSLTYRVLTNTEAFF. CDR3 nucleotides: TGTGCCAGCAGCTTGACGTACAGGGTCCTAACGAACACTGAAGCTTTCTTT.

The rearrangement joins TRBV9 to TRBJ2-1, with 11 bases identical to TRBD2. The CDR3 length is 16 residues. After removal of 0 bases from V and 5 bases from J, the junction contained 4 bases not matched to a gene. Germline lookup yields CDR1 SGDLS and CDR2 YYNGEE. The DNA of the CDR3 is TGTGCCAGCAGCGTAGGACTAGCGGGGACCAACAATGAGCAGTTCTTC. Its protein product is CASSVGLAGTNNEQFF.

The chain links TRBV5-1 to TRBJ2-5; 16 bases are a match to TRBD2. The J segment lost 1 base and the V segment lost 4 bases, leaving 4 bases of the junction unmatched. In germline, CDR1 is SGHRS, CDR2 YFSETQ. This CDR3 comprises 17 residues. CDR3 coding DNA: TGCGCCAGCAGCCTGGGACTAGCGGGAGGGTCCCAAGAGACCCAGTACTTC. This gives the protein CASSLGLAGGSQETQYF.

The count of this clone is one. The genes are TRBV2 and TRBJ1-1, with a weak D call TRBD1 (5 bases). Germline V CDR1 and CDR2: SNHLY, FYNNEI. The CDR3 spans 11 residues. Trimming cost V 1 base and J 11 bases, with 8 bases left between them. CDR3 amino acids: CASSEGGPAFF. The CDR3 bases are TGTGCCAGCAGTGAAGGGGGCCCGGCTTTCTTT.